The rows below give T cell receptor beta chains drawn from one sample of a study of T cell repertoires in cytomegalovirus infection. TCRdb fed the reads into MiXCR, producing one record per CDR3 protein. The sample consists of fewer than 1,000,000 distinct CDR3 sequences, less than 40% of them appearing once. Antigens for these TCRs are unknown. Sequencing was performed on cultured CD8+ T cells from PBMCs, taken from culture after CMV antigen stimulation. All receptors come from a human donor in good health (CMV status not recorded). Some clones in this sample may be carry-over from other donors' samples. CDR3s include the opening cysteine and the closing phenylalanine or tryptophan. D genes are given only for firm matches. Where a row states a size, it is once, few, many or the class of an expanded clone; other rows omit it.

CDR3 length: 13
V gene: TRBV19
D gene: NA
J gene: TRBJ1-1
clone size: NA
CDR3 DNA: TGTGCCAGTAGTATACAGGGGTTCGCTGAAGCTTTCTTT
CDR3 protein: CASSIQGFAEAFF

CDR3 length: 16
V gene: TRBV25-1
D gene: TRBD1
J gene: TRBJ2-1
clone size: NA
CDR3 DNA: TGTGCCAGCAGTGACCCCGGGACAGGGGTTGTCGATGAGCAGTTCTTC
CDR3 protein: CASSDPGTGVVDEQFF

CDR3 length: 13
V gene: TRBV27
D gene: NA
J gene: TRBJ2-3
clone size: many
CDR3 DNA: TGTGCCAGCAGTCCTGGGGGTCGGGATACGCAGTATTTT
CDR3 protein: CASSPGGRDTQYF

CDR3 length: 14
V gene: TRBV2
D gene: NA
J gene: TRBJ2-3
clone size: NA
CDR3 DNA: TGTGCCAGCAGGACCGGGCCAAACACAGATACGCAGTATTTT
CDR3 protein: CASRTGPNTDTQYF

CDR3 length: 19
V gene: TRBV28
D gene: TRBD2
J gene: TRBJ2-5
clone size: NA
CDR3 DNA: TGTGCCAGCAGCCCAGTTGGAAATATAGCAGGGACTAGAAAAGAGACCCAGTACTTC
CDR3 protein: CASSPVGNIAGTRKETQYF

CDR3 length: 18
V gene: TRBV6-5
D gene: TRBD2
J gene: TRBJ2-5
clone size: few
CDR3 DNA: TGTGCCAGCAGTTACTTTTCTATAGCGGGGGGGCCGGGAGAGACCCAGTACTTC
CDR3 protein: CASSYFSIAGGPGETQYF

CDR3 length: 15
V gene: TRBV28
D gene: NA
J gene: TRBJ1-5
clone size: NA
CDR3 DNA: TGTGCCAGCAGTTTTGAAAGTTATAGCAATCAGCCCCAGCATTTT
CDR3 protein: CASSFESYSNQPQHF

CDR3 length: 23
V gene: TRBV7-9
D gene: TRBD2
J gene: TRBJ2-1
clone size: few
CDR3 DNA: TGTGCCAGCAGCTCCCCACCTATCCGGACTAGCGGGGGCCCACTTAGCTCCTACAATGAGCAGTTCTTC
CDR3 protein: CASSSPPIRTSGGPLSSYNEQFF

CDR3 length: 15
V gene: TRBV6-6
D gene: TRBD1
J gene: TRBJ2-7
clone size: few
CDR3 DNA: TGTGCCAGCAGTTACGCGACAGGGGGTCTCTACGAGCAGTACTTC
CDR3 protein: CASSYATGGLYEQYF

CDR3 length: 12
V gene: TRBV4-1
D gene: NA
J gene: TRBJ2-2
clone size: NA
CDR3 DNA: TGCGCCAGCAGCCACCCCGGTCGGGAGCTGTTTTTT
CDR3 protein: CASSHPGRELFF

CDR3 length: 14
V gene: TRBV9
D gene: NA
J gene: TRBJ2-7
clone size: many
CDR3 DNA: TGTGCCAGCAGCGTATGGGCAGGCTCCTACGAGCAGTACTTC
CDR3 protein: CASSVWAGSYEQYF

CDR3 length: 14
V gene: TRBV15
D gene: NA
J gene: TRBJ1-1
clone size: NA
CDR3 DNA: TGTGCCACCAGCGCTAGAAAGGGTCAGACTGAAGCTTTCTTT
CDR3 protein: CATSARKGQTEAFF

CDR3 length: 14
V gene: TRBV5-6
D gene: NA
J gene: TRBJ2-2
clone size: NA
CDR3 DNA: TGTGCCAGCACCTTCGTGCGGAGCACCGGGGAGCTGTTTTTT
CDR3 protein: CASTFVRSTGELFF

CDR3 length: 13
V gene: TRBV27
D gene: NA
J gene: TRBJ1-2
clone size: NA
CDR3 DNA: TGTGCCAGCAGTTCTTACAGGGTTGGTGGCTACACCTTC
CDR3 protein: CASSSYRVGGYTF

CDR3 length: 16
V gene: TRBV6-6
D gene: NA
J gene: TRBJ2-5
clone size: NA
CDR3 DNA: TGTGCCAGCAGTTACCCTCGTTACTCGGTTGACGAGACCCAGTACTTC
CDR3 protein: CASSYPRYSVDETQYF

CDR3 length: 16
V gene: TRBV4-1
D gene: NA
J gene: TRBJ2-1
clone size: many
CDR3 DNA: TGCGCCAGCAGCCAAATGGATAGAGAGTCCTACAATGAGCAGTTCTTC
CDR3 protein: CASSQMDRESYNEQFF

CDR3 length: 17
V gene: TRBV7-9
D gene: TRBD2
J gene: TRBJ2-7
clone size: NA
CDR3 DNA: TGTGCCAGCAGCTTACCCCCTAGCGGGGGGTTTTCCTACGAGCAGTACTTC
CDR3 protein: CASSLPPSGGFSYEQYF

CDR3 length: 11
V gene: TRBV6-6
D gene: NA
J gene: TRBJ2-1
clone size: NA
CDR3 DNA: TGTGCCAGCGGAACAGGGATTGAGCAGTTCTTC
CDR3 protein: CASGTGIEQFF

CDR3 length: 14
V gene: TRBV12-3/TRBV12-4
D gene: TRBD1
J gene: TRBJ1-5
clone size: NA
CDR3 DNA: TGTGCCAGCAGTCGGACAGGGAGTCATCAGCCCCAGCATTTT
CDR3 protein: CASSRTGSHQPQHF

CDR3 length: 16
V gene: TRBV6-1
D gene: TRBD1
J gene: TRBJ2-1
clone size: many
CDR3 DNA: TGTGCCAGCAGCACCCCGGGACAGGGGTGGTACAATGAGCAGTTCTTC
CDR3 protein: CASSTPGQGWYNEQFF

CDR3 length: 16
V gene: TRBV6-5
D gene: NA
J gene: TRBJ1-4
clone size: NA
CDR3 DNA: TGTGCCAGCAGTTACTCGAGCAGTGGTCTACATGAAAAACTGTTTTTT
CDR3 protein: CASSYSSSGLHEKLFF

CDR3 length: 11
V gene: TRBV27
D gene: NA
J gene: TRBJ2-7
clone size: NA
CDR3 DNA: TGTGCCAGCCACCGGGGCCATGAGCAGTACTTC
CDR3 protein: CASHRGHEQYF

CDR3 length: 17
V gene: TRBV7-4
D gene: NA
J gene: TRBJ1-2
clone size: NA
CDR3 DNA: TGTGCCAGCAGCTTTGCGGGCCGCGACGCTTTTAACTATGGCTACACCTTC
CDR3 protein: CASSFAGRDAFNYGYTF

CDR3 length: 13
V gene: TRBV6-2/TRBV6-3
D gene: NA
J gene: TRBJ1-5
clone size: NA
CDR3 DNA: TGTGCCAGCAGTTACGAGAGCAATCAGCCCCAGCATTTT
CDR3 protein: CASSYESNQPQHF

CDR3 length: 14
V gene: TRBV6-1
D gene: NA
J gene: TRBJ2-5
clone size: few
CDR3 DNA: TGTGCCAGCAGTGAAGGCCGGTACCAAGAGACCCAGTACTTC
CDR3 protein: CASSEGRYQETQYF

CDR3 length: 12
V gene: TRBV7-6
D gene: NA
J gene: TRBJ1-5
clone size: NA
CDR3 DNA: TGTGCCAGCGGCTTGATTGGTCAGCCCCAGCATTTT
CDR3 protein: CASGLIGQPQHF

CDR3 length: 15
V gene: TRBV7-2
D gene: NA
J gene: TRBJ1-2
clone size: many
CDR3 DNA: TGTGCCAGCAGCTTTGCGACAGGCCAAAACTATGGCTACACCTTC
CDR3 protein: CASSFATGQNYGYTF

CDR3 length: 13
V gene: TRBV5-4
D gene: TRBD1
J gene: TRBJ2-1
clone size: NA
CDR3 DNA: TGTGCCAGCAGCTTGGGACAGGGGATTGAGCAGTTCTTC
CDR3 protein: CASSLGQGIEQFF

CDR3 length: 19
V gene: TRBV4-3
D gene: TRBD2
J gene: TRBJ2-2
clone size: NA
CDR3 DNA: TGCGCCAGCAGCCAAGATTCCCCCCCCAGCGGGGGCTACACCGGGGAGCTGTTTTTT
CDR3 protein: CASSQDSPPSGGYTGELFF

CDR3 length: 14
V gene: TRBV28
D gene: TRBD1
J gene: TRBJ1-2
clone size: NA
CDR3 DNA: TGTGCCAGCAGGAAACCCGGGACAGGGGATGGCTACACCTTC
CDR3 protein: CASRKPGTGDGYTF

CDR3 length: 18
V gene: TRBV7-9
D gene: TRBD2
J gene: TRBJ2-5
clone size: NA
CDR3 DNA: TGTGCCAGCAGCACCCGACTAGCGGGGGTTAGTGATTTGGAGACCCAGTACTTC
CDR3 protein: CASSTRLAGVSDLETQYF